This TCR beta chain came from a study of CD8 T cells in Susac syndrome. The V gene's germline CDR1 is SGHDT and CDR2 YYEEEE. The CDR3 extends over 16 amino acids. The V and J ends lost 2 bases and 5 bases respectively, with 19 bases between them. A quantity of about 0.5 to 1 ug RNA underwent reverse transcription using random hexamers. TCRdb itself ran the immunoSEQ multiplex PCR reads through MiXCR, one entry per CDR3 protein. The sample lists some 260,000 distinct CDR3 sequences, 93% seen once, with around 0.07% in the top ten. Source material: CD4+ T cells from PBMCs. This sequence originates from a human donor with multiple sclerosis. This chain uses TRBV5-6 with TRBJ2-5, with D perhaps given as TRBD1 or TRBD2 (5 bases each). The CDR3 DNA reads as TGTGCCAGCAGCTTCCCCGACTTGAGGGGCACGGAGACCCAGTACTTC. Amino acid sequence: CASSFPDLRGTETQYF.